The entry below describes one TCR beta chain. What it recognizes is unknown. Germline assignment: CDR1 ENHRY and CDR2 SYGVKD. The CDR3 consists of 14 residues. Trimming took 9 bases from V and 7 from J, leaving 18 bases between them. This sample was included in a study of identical twins. Whole-study results and caveats: In monozygotic twins, models underestimated the sharing of out-of-frame TCR alpha.

TCRdb independently ran MiXCR on the 5' RACE reads; one entry per CDR3 protein. The table lists hundreds of thousands of distinct CDR3 sequences, around 6% of them singletons. The sequenced material came from naive T cells sorted from blood. This chain connects TRBV10-3 to TRBJ2-2, with D perhaps being TRBD1 or TRBD2 (5 bases each). The sequence was obtained from a man in his late teens or twenties in good health. The CDR3 coding sequence is TGTGCCATTCGGGACCTTACGAGTGGCGGGGAGCTGTTTTTT. Protein sequence: CAIRDLTSGGELFF.